This T cell receptor beta chain was captured in a study of T cells in women clearing cervical HPV infection. On this clone: Read data end 3 residues before the CDR3 end; the end is taken from the germline J gene.

Per the germline V gene, CDR1 is SGHTA and CDR2 is FQGNSA. The CDR3 runs 13 residues. The V end was cut by 0 bases, the J end by 9 bases, with 9 bases between. Method: immunoSEQ multiplex PCR; TCRdb's copy keeps in-frame clones and lacks some. Its table records about 19,000 clones. This receptor was taken from a woman aged 18-69 years with a cervical HPV16 infection that either progressed to CIN3+ or cleared (not recorded which). The rearrangement uses TRBV7-2 and TRBJ2-1, with D possibly TRBD1 on 5 matching bases. Material for sequencing was blood buffy coat. CDR3 amino acids: CASSLATVGEQFF. The DNA read from the CDR3 is TGTGCCAGCAGCTTAGCGACAGTTGGTGAG.